A single sample is the source of the 2 T cell receptor beta chains below, sequenced in a study of blood T cells in healthy people across ages (dated by TCRdb to between 2014 and 2017). Libraries came from 5' RACE. The sequencing machine was an Illumina HiSeq 2500. The second PCR ran for roughly 6 to 11 cycles and used a J-beta primer mix along with a sample-barcoded 5' primer. TCRdb applied fastp at Q25 and MiXCR to the public reads, then kept only in-frame beta chains. CDR3 protein sequences are deduplicated, and each keeps its most common genes and DNA. The sample data list around 1,500,000 distinct CDR3 sequences, and roughly 27% of these were observed just once. Roughly 8% of the sample belongs to the ten largest clones. Material: blood. The receptors originated from a woman aged 25 to 45 in good health.

V gene TRBV5-6 combines with J gene TRBJ2-7; D is uncertain. From germline, CDR1 is SGHDT and CDR2 YYEEEE. This CDR3 spans 13 amino acids. Trimming left V 0 bases short and J 5 bases short, with 9 bases between. CDR3 DNA sequence: TGTGCCAGCAGCTTGGGGTACTACAACGAGCAGTACTTC. Residues: CASSLGYYNEQYF.

The V gene is TRBV11-2, the J gene TRBJ2-2; no clear D gene. Trimming pared 6 bases from V and 0 bases from J, leaving 8 bases between. Germline values: CDR1 SGHAT, CDR2 FQNNGV. This CDR3 has 14 amino acids. CDR3 bases: TGTGCCAGCAGGGCCCTACCGAACACCGGGGAGCTGTTTTTT. Its translation: CASRALPNTGELFF.